This TCR beta chain was observed in a study of neurological immune-mediated disorders. TCRdb recomputed calls from the 5' RACE reads with MiXCR, one row per CDR3 protein. The sample consists of 75,000 to 85,000 distinct CDR3 sequences, approximately 17% of them appearing once. The CDR3 has 14 amino acids. The V gene end was trimmed by 7 bases and the J gene end by 7 bases; junction bases not matched to a gene: 8. The chain uses TRBV12-3 or TRBV12-4 and TRBJ2-1, with 9 bases lining up with TRBD2. This TCR was recovered from a woman between 40 and 55 years old in good health. Sequencing was done on a sample of PBMCs. The CDR3 DNA follows: TGTGCCAGCACCACGGATCTAGCGGGGAATGAGCAGTTCTTC. This gives the protein CASTTDLAGNEQFF.